The clone carrying this T cell receptor beta chain was picked up a small number of times. Its antigen remains unidentified. This sample's time point: patch test 3, about 24 weeks after DPC sensitization. Treatment meaning: therapeutic diphenylcyclopropenone sensitization with weekly scalp DPC. The record originates from a study of human T cells and chemical hapten exposure. The overall study: Patients additionally received therapeutic doses of diphenylcyclopropenone on the scalp once a week, and this continued throughout the approximately 23-week study. Study results and caveats: A positive correlation with patch test score was found for PT1 expanded TCR counts.

This CDR3 region has 15 residues. V shed 0 bases and J 4 bases; nucleotides not matched to a gene: 1. Per germline, CDR1 DFQATT and CDR2 SNEGSKA (reference sequence). Authors' processing steps: Per-sample TCR counts ranged from about 20,000 to 750,000, median around 96,000. Each CDR3 protein is one row after TCRdb ran MiXCR on the RACE reads. The V and J calls and clone size come from TCRdb's table, not from the authors' own analysis. The sample records about 190,000 distinct CDR3 sequences, under 30% being singletons. The sequences come from whole blood, collected in connection with sensitization to the hapten diphenylcyclopropenone (DPC). The clonotype originates from a woman aged 40 to 55 with alopecia areata. Some clones in this sample may be carry-over from other donors' samples. V and J are TRBV20-1 and TRBJ2-1, with 12 positions matching TRBD2. The CDR3 sequence: CSAREGLAGYNEQFF. CDR3 sequence (DNA): TGCAGTGCTAGAGAAGGACTAGCGGGATACAATGAGCAGTTCTTC.